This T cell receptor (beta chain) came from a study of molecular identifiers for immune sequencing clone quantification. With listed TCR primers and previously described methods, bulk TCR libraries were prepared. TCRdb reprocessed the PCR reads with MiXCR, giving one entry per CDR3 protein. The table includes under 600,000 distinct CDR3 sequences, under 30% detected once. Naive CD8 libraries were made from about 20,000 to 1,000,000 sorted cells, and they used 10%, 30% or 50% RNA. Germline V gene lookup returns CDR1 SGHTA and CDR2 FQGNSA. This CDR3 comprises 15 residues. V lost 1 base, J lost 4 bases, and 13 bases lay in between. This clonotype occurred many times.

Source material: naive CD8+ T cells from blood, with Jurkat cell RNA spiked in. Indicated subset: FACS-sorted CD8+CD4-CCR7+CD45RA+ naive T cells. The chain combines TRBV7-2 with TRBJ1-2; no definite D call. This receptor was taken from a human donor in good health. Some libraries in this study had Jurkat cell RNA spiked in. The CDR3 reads CASSLDGGNIYGYTF. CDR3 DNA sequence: TGTGCCAGCAGCTTAGATGGAGGGAATATCTATGGCTACACCTTC.